This T cell receptor beta chain was retrieved from a study of CD8 T cells in Susac syndrome. The study's findings and limits: The CD4+ T cell repertoires in Susac syndrome did not show any clonal expansion. The number of individuals included in the study's TCR sequencing and HLA analysis was acknowledged as relatively small.

cDNA came from approximately 0.5 to 1 ug RNA primed by random hexamers. TCRdb reprocessed the immunoSEQ multiplex PCR reads via MiXCR and lists one record per CDR3 protein. Of more than 150,000 distinct CDR3 sequences in the sample, roughly 95% were seen once. High-throughput TCR beta sequencing covered peripheral CD8+ and CD4+ T cells. Turning to this clonotype: Its specificity is unknown.

Source material: CD4+ T cells from PBMCs. The receptor was isolated from a human donor with Susac syndrome.

The CDR3 sequence: CSARIPSKGQGYGYTF. The CDR3 DNA sequence: TGCAGTGCTAGGATACCATCCAAGGGACAGGGTTACGGCTACACCTTC. This rearrangement joins TRBV20-1 to TRBJ1-2, with 9 nucleotides matching TRBD1. V was clipped by 3 bases and J by 8 bases; unmatched bases: 16. The CDR3 covers 16 residues. The V gene's germline CDR1 is DFQATT and CDR2 SNEGSKA (reference sequence).